This TCR beta chain emerged from a study of T-cell memory formation after mild COVID-19. This clonotype was recorded a few times. Its antigen is currently unknown. The authors produced TCR alpha and TCR beta cDNA libraries with sample barcodes and UMIs by 5'RACE using constant-segment primers. MiXCR was run by TCRdb on the 5' RACE reads, yielding one entry per CDR3 protein. The table has a few hundred thousand distinct CDR3 sequences, less than 25% seen once. Overall study results and limits: CD4/CD8 balance held among clones contracting day 15 to 85, and later expanders leaned CD4+.

This TCR was sampled from an adult woman who had mild COVID-19 (a few samples of this study predate the infection). Cell type and time point are not known. The sequenced sample consisted of PBMCs or a T cell subset sorted from them (not recorded which).

The CDR3 DNA reads as TGTGCCAGCAGTCGGCGGGAGGTCATAGATACGCAGTATTTT. Protein product: CASSRREVIDTQYF. The genes are TRBV7-2 and TRBJ2-3; 8 bases match TRBD2. The CDR3 length is 14 residues. Germline assignment: CDR1 SGHTA and CDR2 FQGNSA. The junction had 7 bases not matched to a gene; V was cut back by 6 bases and J by 5 bases.